This note documents a single T cell receptor beta chain sequence. Sequencing of TCR beta was performed on blood CD8+ T cells and on blood CD4+ T cells. Bulk CD8+ and CD4+ cells came from magnetic negative isolation; CD8+ TEMRA by FACS. An input of 0.5 to 1 ug of RNA was subjected to reverse transcription using random hexamers. TCRdb analysed the immunoSEQ multiplex PCR reads with MiXCR anew, one entry per CDR3 protein. This table has 180,000 or so distinct CDR3 sequences, about 95% appearing once. The data derive from a study of CD8 T cells in Susac syndrome. The germline V and J ends were trimmed by 5 bases and 2 bases, with 5 bases remaining between them. The V gene's germline CDR1 is MDHEN and CDR2 SYDVKM. This CDR3 spans 12 amino acids.

The source is a human donor in good health. The material sequenced was CD4+ T cells from PBMCs. V is TRBV28 and J is TRBJ2-3; no clear D. The CDR3 bases are TGTGCCAGCAGTGCATACACAGATACGCAGTATTTT. Encoded protein: CASSAYTDTQYF.